This TCR beta chain was recovered during a study of blood T cell repertoires in COVID-19. Study in general: Samples of COVID-19 (acute and convalescent) were obtained from the United States, Italy and Spain. In each case, the material was cDNA or gDNA derived from T cells, B-cell-depleted T cells, or PBMCs.

Authors' data handling: Amplification of reference gene primers provided the estimated nucleated cell counts. Profiling relied on immunoSEQ multiplex PCR, and the TCRdb table lists in-frame clones only, not all of them. That table gives V, J and clone size, and the DNA gave D and trimming. The data show roughly 100,000 clones, 80% to 85% seen once. The ends were cut back, 5 bases at V and 4 bases at J, with 11 bases in the middle. Germline V gene sequence: CDR1 MNHEY, CDR2 SVGAGI. This CDR3 region has 13 residues. Sequenced material: peripheral blood. This chain connects TRBV6-5 to TRBJ1-1; maybe TRBD1 (6 bases). The TCR sequence derives from an older man with active or convalescent COVID-19. The CDR3 DNA reads as TGTGCCAGCAGTCAACAGGGACGCACTGAAGCTTTCTTT. As protein: CASSQQGRTEAFF.